What follows are 15 T cell receptor beta chains derived from one specimen sequenced in a study of T cells after yellow fever vaccination. TCRdb analysed the 5' RACE reads with MiXCR anew, one entry per CDR3 protein. The table has under 400,000 distinct CDR3 sequences, 11% seen once. The source was PBMCs, collected on the day of the first yellow fever vaccination. The receptors originated from a man aged 18 to 29 who received the YFV17D yellow fever vaccine.

This clonotype has just a few counts. The CDR3 DNA is TGTGCCTGGAGTGTAAGGGGCGCAGGGCGCAATCAGCCCCAGCATTTT. It translates to CAWSVRGAGRNQPQHF. The chain recombines TRBV30 with TRBJ1-5; the D gene is possibly TRBD1 (5 bases). Germline CDR1 is GTSNPN and CDR2 is SVGIG (reference sequence). This CDR3 has 16 residues. V shed 0 bases and J shed 2 bases, with 14 bases lying between them.

This clonotype showed up just a few times. The chain combines TRBV5-6 with TRBJ2-2; D is undetermined. The CDR3 contains 16 residues. Germline CDR1 SGHDT, CDR2 YYEEEE. Trimming took 4 bases from V and 1 from J, leaving 14 bases between them. The CDR3 is CASSLSPRMNTGELFF. The CDR3 coding sequence is TGTGCCAGCAGCCTATCTCCAAGAATGAACACCGGGGAGCTGTTTTTT.

This clonotype was seen a handful of times. CDR3: CSAPYRAYGYTF. CDR3 coding DNA: TGCAGTGCGCCATATCGGGCCTATGGCTACACCTTC. The chain couples TRBV20-1 to TRBJ1-2; D uncertain. Germline CDR1 and CDR2: DFQATT and SNEGSKA (reference sequence). The germline V and J ends were trimmed by 6 bases and 4 bases, with 12 bases remaining between them. The CDR3 sequence is 12 residues long.

The chain carries TRBV6-2 or TRBV6-3 and TRBJ1-1, with D possibly matching TRBD1 (5 bases). CDR1 and CDR2 (germline): MNHEY, SVGEGT. The CDR3 loop spans 12 amino acids. Between the trimmed V and J ends, which lost 6 bases and 6 bases, there was a span of 11 bases. In nucleotides, the CDR3 is TGTGCCAGCAGCCCGGACACAGCTGAAGCTTTCTTT. Its protein product is CASSPDTAEAFF.

This clonotype has just a few counts. This sequence joins TRBV6-5 and TRBJ2-1; 8 nucleotides align to TRBD2. Trimming cost V 0 bases and J 4 bases; bases outside gene matches: 5. The germline gives CDR1 MNHEY, CDR2 SVGAGI. This CDR3 is built from 16 residues. The CDR3 DNA sequence: TGTGCCAGCAGTTACTCCCTAGCGGGCAATTACAATGAGCAGTTCTTC. This encodes CASSYSLAGNYNEQFF.

This clonotype was picked up a small number of times. The V call is TRBV15, the J call TRBJ2-2, with 13 positions matching TRBD2. V shed 6 bases and J 6 bases; nucleotides not matched to a gene: 7. The CDR3 covers 16 residues. Germline V gene lookup returns CDR1 LNHNV and CDR2 YYDKDF (reference sequence). The CDR3 spells CATRSTSGGAPGELFF. The CDR3, as DNA: TGTGCCACCAGAAGCACTAGCGGGGGGGCCCCCGGGGAGCTGTTTTTT.

This rearrangement joins TRBV20-1 to TRBJ2-1; 14 nucleotides line up with TRBD2. The CDR3 has 16 residues. The junction had 4 bases not matched to a gene; V was cut back by 2 bases and J by 4 bases. Germline assignment: CDR1 DFQATT and CDR2 SNEGSKA (reference sequence). The CDR3 is CSARRLAGGKYNEQFF. Written as DNA, the CDR3 is TGCAGTGCTAGACGACTAGCGGGGGGGAAATACAATGAGCAGTTCTTC.

This sequence joins TRBV3-1 and TRBJ2-7; TRBD1 matches at 9 bases. This CDR3 contains 15 residues. The V and J ends lost 4 bases and 3 bases, in that order; junction bases with no gene match: 7. From germline, CDR1 is LGHDT and CDR2 YNNKEL (reference sequence). CDR3 coding DNA: TGTGCCAGCAGCCGGATGCCGGACAGGGGCTACGAGCAGTACTTC. Translating it yields CASSRMPDRGYEQYF.

The chain joins TRBV12-3 or TRBV12-4 to TRBJ2-7; TRBD1 might be the D (6 bases). The CDR3 contains 14 residues. Trimming stripped 8 bases from V and 4 bases from J, with 18 bases between. The CDR3 nucleotides read TGTGCCAGCTCGATGGGGGACATCACATACGAGCAGTACTTC. This sequence encodes CASSMGDITYEQYF.

This clonotype has just a few counts. The chain is built from TRBV5-1 and TRBJ2-5; 8 bases match TRBD2. Per germline, CDR1 SGHRS and CDR2 YFSETQ. The J segment lost 1 base and the V segment lost 1 base, leaving 3 bases of the junction unmatched. The CDR3 runs 15 residues. This CDR3 reads CASSLSAGVQETQYF. The CDR3 nucleotides are TGCGCCAGCAGCTTGTCAGCGGGGGTCCAAGAGACCCAGTACTTC.

The sample holds a few counts of this clonotype. V usage is TRBV3-1 and J usage is TRBJ1-4; perhaps TRBD1 as D (6 bases). The CDR3 consists of 12 residues. V lost 2 bases, J lost 14 bases, and 12 bases lay in between. CDR1 and CDR2 from the germline V gene are LGHDT and YNNKEL (reference sequence). The CDR3 region is CASSQSTGQLFF. CDR3 nucleotide sequence: TGTGCCAGCAGCCAAAGCACAGGGCAGCTGTTTTTT.

In its sample, this clonotype was seen a few times. The chain employs TRBV29-1 and TRBJ2-7; weak D call: TRBD2 (5 bases). Germline V gene sequence: CDR1 SQVTM, CDR2 ANQGSEA. Trimming removed 4 bases from V and 6 bases from J, with 10 bases in between. The CDR3 covers 11 residues. Written as DNA, the CDR3 is TGCAGCGTTGGGAGGATCTGCGAGCAGTACGTC. Residues: CSVGRICEQYV.

This clonotype has more than one count but fewer than ten. The chain couples TRBV12-3 or TRBV12-4 to TRBJ1-5; D unclear. The ends were cut back, 3 bases at V and 5 bases at J, with 8 bases in the middle. The CDR3 is made up of 13 amino acids. CDR3 protein: CASSFNRDQPQHF. CDR3 bases: TGTGCCAGCAGTTTTAATCGTGATCAGCCCCAGCATTTT.

This clonotype was detected a few times. The chain employs TRBV9 and TRBJ2-2; possibly TRBD1 for D (6 bases). Trimming took off 7 bases at V and 2 bases at J, with 12 bases between the two ends. This CDR3 has 14 amino acids. Germline V gives CDR1 SGDLS, CDR2 YYNGEE. CDR3 region: CASGTGLNTGELFF. The CDR3 DNA sequence: TGTGCCAGCGGTACAGGGCTCAACACCGGGGAGCTGTTTTTT.

This chain joins TRBV27 and TRBJ1-1, with 12 nucleotides matching TRBD1. Germline loops: CDR1 MNHEY, CDR2 SMNVEV (reference sequence). The ends lost 3 bases at V and 8 bases at J; junction bases unmatched: 4. This CDR3 comprises 14 residues. CDR3 amino acids: CASSFGTGGPEAFF. The CDR3 bases are TGTGCCAGCAGTTTCGGGACAGGGGGCCCCGAAGCTTTCTTT.